This T cell receptor (beta chain) derives from a study of cytotoxic CD8 clonotypes in ibrutinib-treated CLL. The wider study: Response samples were obtained once patients had received a median roughly 11 months of treatment, range 6 to 36. Samples averaged roughly 280,000 productive templates and just under 95,000 productive rearrangements.

The CDR3 loop spans 14 amino acids. The V gene lost 0 bases and the J gene lost 2 bases, with 8 bases spanning the gap. Germline V gene sequence: CDR1 SGHAT, CDR2 FQNNGV. Here immunoSEQ multiplex PCR was the method, and the copy in TCRdb shows in-frame clones only, minus some. Among 120,000 to 150,000 clones listed, 85% to 95% were seen once. This chain links TRBV11-2 with TRBJ2-7, with D unresolved. The sample was PBMCs, taken after 12 months of ibrutinib treatment. The clonotype was recovered from a human donor with chronic lymphocytic leukemia. CDR3 residues: CASSLDRATYEQYF. CDR3 nucleotide sequence: TGTGCCAGCAGCTTAGATCGGGCCACCTACGAGCAGTACTTC. Variable domain in full (rest from reference TRBV11-2 and TRBJ2-7): EAGVAQSPRYKIIEKRQSVAFWCNPISGHATLYWYQQILGQGPKLLIQFQNNGVVDDSQLPKDRFSAERLKGVDSTLKIQPAKLEDSAVYLCASSLDRATYEQYFGPGTRLTVT.